What follows are 29 T cell receptor beta chains derived from one specimen sequenced in a study of cytomegalovirus exposure and HLA in healthy donors. 13 Jbeta primers and 60 Vbeta primers were used for the PCR. Clones were sequenced by immunoSEQ multiplex PCR, and TCRdb holds only the in-frame ones, with some missing. The sample holds about 140,000 clones, around three quarters seen once. The specimen was PBMCs. The source of these receptors is a man aged 40-49 years in good health and CMV-seropositive.

This rearrangement joins TRBV5-1 to TRBJ1-2, with unresolved D. V was clipped by 0 bases and J by 5 bases, with 5 bases between them. Germline CDR1 reads SGHRS; CDR2 reads YFSETQ. The CDR3 has 12 residues. Here the CDR3 reads CASSLDRYGYTF. CDR3 DNA sequence: TGCGCCAGCAGCTTGGACAGATATGGCTACACCTTC.

The chain carries TRBV7-6 and TRBJ2-5; TRBD1 aligns across 9 bases. Losses at the gene ends were 5 bases for V and 7 bases for J; bases not matched to a gene: 11. CDR3 length: 15 amino acids. Germline values: CDR1 SGHVS, CDR2 FNYEAQ. CDR3 protein: CASSPDGTGLRTQYF. The CDR3 coding sequence is TGTGCCAGCAGCCCCGATGGGACAGGGCTTAGGACCCAGTACTTC.

The rearrangement joins TRBV6-5 to TRBJ2-3, with a tentative D call TRBD1 (5 bases). Germline V gene data show CDR1 as MNHEY and CDR2 as SVGAGI. CDR3 length: 14 residues. V lost 6 bases to trimming and J lost 3 bases, with 13 bases between them. The CDR3: CASRLSDRTDTQYF. As DNA, the CDR3 is TGTGCCAGCAGACTAAGCGACAGAACAGATACGCAGTATTTT.

This chain joins TRBV11-2 and TRBJ1-5; D might be TRBD1 (6 bases). V was cut by 0 bases and J by 9 bases, with 9 bases left in between. CDR1 and CDR2 (germline): SGHAT, FQNNGV. There are 13 residues in the CDR3. The CDR3 here is CASSLEKDRPQHF. In nucleotides, the CDR3 is TGTGCCAGCAGCTTAGAAAAGGACAGGCCCCAGCATTTT.

The chain is built from TRBV6-5 and TRBJ1-2; TRBD1 matches 10 bases. This CDR3 comprises 14 residues. Germline CDR1 MNHEY, CDR2 SVGAGI. The ends lost 2 bases at V and 8 bases at J; junction bases unmatched: 5. The CDR3 DNA reads as TGTGCCAGCAGTTACCGACAGGGGGCAGGAGGCTACACCTTC. This sequence encodes CASSYRQGAGGYTF.

The V gene is TRBV5-1, the J gene TRBJ2-3, with 9 bases identical to TRBD1. From germline, CDR1 is SGHRS and CDR2 YFSETQ. The ends lost 1 base at V and 2 bases at J; junction bases unmatched: 2. CDR3 length: 15 amino acids. The CDR3 here is CASSLTGGVTDTQYF. As DNA, the CDR3 is TGCGCCAGCAGCTTGACAGGGGGCGTCACAGATACGCAGTATTTT. The complete variable domain, with remaining parts taken from reference TRBV5-1 and TRBJ2-3, reads KAGVTQTPRYLIKTRGQQVTLSCSPISGHRSVSWYQQTPGQGLQFLFEYFSETQRNKGNFPGRFSGRQFSNSRSEMNVSTLELGDSALYLCASSLTGGVTDTQYFGPGTRLTVL.

This chain links TRBV5-6 with TRBJ2-7; D possibly corresponds to TRBD2 (6 bases). Germline V gene data show CDR1 as SGHDT and CDR2 as YYEEEE. This CDR3 has 14 amino acids. The V end was cut by 5 bases, the J end by 0 bases, with 12 bases between. This CDR3 is CASRGTGSSYEQYF. Here the CDR3 DNA reads TGTGCCAGCAGGGGGACCGGGAGCTCCTACGAGCAGTACTTC. Based on the CDR3 plus reference TRBV5-6 and TRBJ2-7, the full variable domain is DAGVTQSPTHLIKTRGQQVTLRCSPKSGHDTVSWYQQALGQGPQFIFQYYEEEERQRGNFPDRFSGHQFPNYSSELNVNALLLGDSALYLCASRGTGSSYEQYFGPGTRLTVT.

The chain links TRBV2 to TRBJ1-1; no definite D call. The V end was cut by 6 bases, the J end by 5 bases, with 16 bases between. The CDR3 sequence is 14 residues long. Germline CDR1 SNHLY, CDR2 FYNNEI. The CDR3 loop reads CASRLTNSNTEAFF. CDR3 bases: TGTGCCAGCAGACTGACAAATTCGAATACTGAAGCTTTCTTT.

The V and J genes are TRBV7-8 and TRBJ1-3; D uncertain. The germline V and J ends were trimmed by 1 base and 0 bases, with 7 bases remaining between them. Germline lookup yields CDR1 SGHVS and CDR2 FQNEAQ. The length of the CDR3 is 15 residues. The CDR3 is CASSLGDSSGNTIYF. DNA of the CDR3: TGTGCCAGCAGCTTAGGCGACTCCTCTGGAAACACCATATATTTT.

The rearrangement links TRBV2 to TRBJ1-6; 12 nucleotides line up with TRBD1. Germline CDR1 is SNHLY and CDR2 is FYNNEI. The V gene end was trimmed by 8 bases and the J gene end by 9 bases; junction bases not matched to a gene: 20. This CDR3 has 19 residues. Here the CDR3 DNA reads TGTGCCAGCGGTAGACCCCGGGACAGGGGGCTTGTAGTGGGTTCACCCCTCCACTTT. Translating gives CASGRPRDRGLVVGSPLHF. The full variable domain, in which reference TRBV2 and TRBJ1-6 provide the parts outside the CDR3, is EPEVTQTPSHQVTQMGQEVILRCVPISNHLYFYWYRQILGQKVEFLVSFYNNEISEKSEIFDDQFSVERPDGSNFTLKIRSTKLEDSAMYFCASGRPRDRGLVVGSPLHFGNGTRLTVT.

J is TRBJ2-3 and V is TRBV5-1; D is unresolved. CDR1 and CDR2 from the germline V gene are SGHRS and YFSETQ. The CDR3 consists of 16 residues. Deletions cut 1 base from V and 3 bases from J, with 15 bases between. The CDR3 sequence: CASSLSVQRGTDTQYF. The CDR3 DNA reads as TGCGCCAGCAGCTTGTCGGTGCAAAGAGGTACAGATACGCAGTATTTT.

The genes are TRBV11-3 and TRBJ2-5, with a weak D call TRBD1 (6 bases). The CDR3 covers 16 residues. Germline-derived CDR1 and CDR2 are SGHNT and YENEEA. The V end lost 0 bases, the J end lost 5 bases, and 16 bases lay between the germline ends. CDR3 residues: CASSLDGTTYGETQYF. The CDR3 DNA follows: TGTGCCAGCAGCTTAGATGGGACAACCTACGGGGAGACCCAGTACTTC.

The chain recombines TRBV11-3 with TRBJ2-7, with 10 bases that match TRBD2. Germline V lookup: CDR1 SGHNT, CDR2 YENEEA. After removal of 4 bases from V and 3 bases from J, the junction contained 18 bases not matched to a gene. This CDR3 is built from 19 residues. The CDR3, as DNA: TGTGCCAGCAGCTCGGGACAAGGGTCCACTAGCGGGGTTCGCTACGAGCAGTACTTC. Translating gives CASSSGQGSTSGVRYEQYF.

V and J are TRBV5-1 and TRBJ1-1; possible D gene TRBD1, 6 bases. V was pared by 4 bases and J by 6 bases, with 25 bases between. The CDR3 sequence is 17 residues long. The V gene's germline CDR1 is SGHRS and CDR2 YFSETQ. The CDR3 region has the DNA TGCGCCAGCAGCCCTGGCGCAGGGGCTGCTGTTGTCGCTGAAGCTTTCTTT. Its translation is CASSPGAGAAVVAEAFF.

The gene calls are TRBV2 and TRBJ1-3; 7 bases fit TRBD1. The CDR3 sequence is 17 residues long. The germline V gene has CDR1 SNHLY and CDR2 FYNNEI. V lost 8 bases and J lost 3; bases outside the gene matches: 16. The CDR3 protein is CASDTDHRGALGNTIYF. The DNA of the CDR3 is TGTGCCAGCGACACAGACCACAGGGGCGCCCTTGGAAACACCATATATTTT.

Only a few counts were recorded for this clone. The chain has TRBV7-2 and TRBJ1-2; the match to TRBD1 covers 7 bases. Germline loops: CDR1 SGHTA, CDR2 FQGNSA. The CDR3 runs 13 residues. The J segment lost 3 bases and the V segment lost 5 bases, leaving 3 bases of the junction unmatched. CDR3 residues: CASSADRDYGYTF. DNA of the CDR3: TGTGCCAGCAGCGCCGACAGGGACTATGGCTACACCTTC.

V and J are TRBV6-5 and TRBJ2-1; 10 bases match TRBD2. With 3 bases clipped from V and 6 bases from J, the junction kept 8 bases outside the gene matches. The CDR3 is made up of 16 amino acids. CDR1 MNHEY and CDR2 SVGAGI come from the germline V gene. CDR3 sequence: CASSYRPGLARNEQFF. In DNA, the CDR3 is TGTGCCAGCAGTTATAGACCGGGACTAGCGCGCAATGAGCAGTTCTTC.

In this sample, this clone turned up once. This sequence joins TRBV5-4 and TRBJ2-7, with TRBD1 matching over 7 bases. CDR3 length: 15 residues. Germline CDR1 reads SGHNT; CDR2 reads YYREEE (reference sequence). V shed 2 bases, J shed 0 bases, and the junction held 5 bases outside the gene matches. In DNA, the CDR3 is TGTGCCAGCAGCTTCGGGACAGCGAGCTCCTACGAGCAGTACTTC. It encodes CASSFGTASSYEQYF. The variable domain in full, completed from reference TRBV5-4 and TRBJ2-7, reads ETGVTQSPTHLIKTRGQQVTLRCSSQSGHNTVSWYQQALGQGPQFIFQYYREEENGRGNFPPRFSGLQFPNYSSELNVNALELDDSALYLCASSFGTASSYEQYFGPGTRLTVT.

About this clone itself: The junction departs from germline at one end; a sequencing error may be responsible. The rearrangement links TRBV19 to TRBJ1-1; 10 bases are shared with TRBD1. From germline, CDR1 is LNHDA and CDR2 SQIVND (reference sequence). The length of the CDR3 is 15 residues. The CDR3 loop reads CASSILGQGNAEAFF. CDR3 coding DNA: TGTGCCAGTAGTATTTTGGGACAGGGGAACGCTGAAGCTTTCTTT.

The chain combines TRBV2 with TRBJ2-7; 8 bases align to TRBD1. The V and J ends lost 3 bases and 4 bases, in that order; junction bases with no gene match: 2. Germline CDR1 and CDR2: SNHLY and FYNNEI. This CDR3 is 13 amino acids long. As DNA, the CDR3 is TGTGCCAGCAGTGACTACAGGGGGTACGAGCAGTACTTC. Translating gives CASSDYRGYEQYF.

V usage is TRBV18 and J usage is TRBJ2-3, with 7 nucleotides matching TRBD1. The trim removed 5 bases at V and 1 base at J, leaving 6 bases unmatched. The CDR3 is 15 amino acids. Germline-derived CDR1 and CDR2 are KGHSH and LQKENI. This chain's CDR3 is CASSTGVRRTDTQYF. For the CDR3, the DNA is TGTGCCAGCTCAACAGGGGTTCGCCGCACAGATACGCAGTATTTT.

The chain links TRBV28 to TRBJ1-1; TRBD1 matches at 7 bases. V lost 5 bases, J lost 4 bases, and 10 bases stayed unmatched. Germline V gene sequence: CDR1 MDHEN, CDR2 SYDVKM. The CDR3 spans 15 residues. The CDR3 spells CASSLSLGTVTEAFF. CDR3 bases: TGTGCCAGCAGTCTATCCCTCGGGACAGTCACTGAAGCTTTCTTT.

The rearrangement uses TRBV5-4 and TRBJ1-4; the D gene is possibly TRBD1 (5 bases). V dropped 2 bases and J dropped 8 bases, with 13 bases sitting between them. CDR1 and CDR2 (germline): SGHNT, YYREEE (reference sequence). This CDR3 is built from 14 residues. The CDR3 sequence: CASSFQGRGEKLFF. CDR3 DNA: TGTGCCAGCAGCTTCCAGGGAAGGGGCGAAAAACTGTTTTTT. The variable domain in full, completed from reference TRBV5-4 and TRBJ1-4, reads ETGVTQSPTHLIKTRGQQVTLRCSSQSGHNTVSWYQQALGQGPQFIFQYYREEENGRGNFPPRFSGLQFPNYSSELNVNALELDDSALYLCASSFQGRGEKLFFGSGTQLSVL.

This clone occurred a few times. In DNA, the CDR3 is TGCGCCAGCAGTGCTACAGGGAACACTGAAGCTTTCTTT. It encodes CASSATGNTEAFF. The rearrangement joins TRBV10-2 to TRBJ1-1; the D gene is possibly TRBD1 (5 bases). This CDR3 is 13 amino acids long. Trimming cost V 4 bases and J 1 base, with 7 bases left between them. From germline, CDR1 is WSHSY and CDR2 SAAADI.

This clone occurred a few times. This chain joins TRBV2 and TRBJ1-2, with D perhaps TRBD1 (6 bases). Looked up from germline, CDR1 is SNHLY and CDR2 is FYNNEI. Trimming stripped 8 bases from V and 4 bases from J, with 14 bases between. This CDR3 is built from 13 residues. The CDR3 sequence is CASGRGRVYGYTF. The CDR3 coding sequence is TGTGCCAGCGGAAGGGGGAGGGTCTATGGCTACACCTTC. The full variable domain, rest sourced from reference TRBV2 and TRBJ1-2, is EPEVTQTPSHQVTQMGQEVILRCVPISNHLYFYWYRQILGQKVEFLVSFYNNEISEKSEIFDDQFSVERPDGSNFTLKIRSTKLEDSAMYFCASGRGRVYGYTFGSGTRLTVV.

The genes are TRBV27 and TRBJ2-5; 9 positions match TRBD1. This CDR3 has 15 residues. The germline gives CDR1 MNHEY, CDR2 SMNVEV (reference sequence). Trimming cost V 7 bases and J 6 bases; bases outside gene matches: 12. CDR3: CASTPGQGFRQTQYF. The CDR3 DNA is TGTGCCAGCACTCCGGGACAGGGATTCCGGCAGACCCAGTACTTC.

CDR3 DNA sequence: TGTGCCAGCAGCGGAAAACAGGGGTTCGGGGAGCTGTTTTTT. It translates to CASSGKQGFGELFF. This chain links TRBV7-9 with TRBJ2-2; 7 nucleotides line up with TRBD1. V gave up 5 bases and J gave up 7 bases; unmatched junction bases: 7. CDR3 size: 14 residues. Germline V CDR1 and CDR2: SEHNR, FQNEAQ (reference sequence).

This rearrangement joins TRBV29-1 to TRBJ2-2, with 7 bases matching TRBD2. This CDR3 contains 15 residues. Germline lookup yields CDR1 SQVTM and CDR2 ANQGSEA. V shed 5 bases, J shed 1 base, and the junction held 7 bases outside the gene matches. The CDR3 bases are TGCAGCGTTAGGTCGGGAGGCCGGAACACCGGGGAGCTGTTTTTT. Protein product: CSVRSGGRNTGELFF.

The chain joins TRBV20-1 to TRBJ1-1; D not certain. The CDR3 contains 11 residues. V was cut by 5 bases and J by 4 bases, with 8 bases left in between. Germline-derived CDR1 and CDR2 are DFQATT and SNEGSKA (reference sequence). CDR3 nucleotides: TGCAGTGCTTTACGTAGCACTGAAGCTTTCTTT. It yields the protein CSALRSTEAFF.